Listed below are T cell receptor beta chains from one sample, sequenced in a study of CD8 T cells in ankylosing spondylitis. TCRdb reanalysed the 5' RACE reads using MiXCR and keeps one entry per CDR3 protein. The sample lists fewer than 130,000 distinct CDR3 sequences, less than 25% occurring once. Sequencing input: synovial fluid, either unsorted or a sorted T cell fraction (not recorded which). The source is a male donor with ankylosing spondylitis. Both conserved end residues are part of each CDR3. Fields, in order: V gene, CDR3 protein.

V: TRBV10-3; CDR3: CAISDPAGGIHNTQYF
V: TRBV5-1; CDR3: CASRPYRDTNNYGYTF
V: TRBV27; CDR3: CASTTGLNSPLHF
V: TRBV3-1; CDR3: CASSDRAVYNEQFF
V: TRBV25-1; CDR3: CATGAASSYEQYF
V: TRBV7-8; CDR3: CASSLIDNEQFF
V: TRBV2; CDR3: CASREQGDTQYF
V: TRBV18; CDR3: CASSPVDTSIGYTF
V: TRBV27; CDR3: CASSLQGLTGELFF
V: TRBV6-4; CDR3: CASSTSGRDEQFF
V: TRBV2; CDR3: CATSLEGGTNEKLFF
V: TRBV20-1; CDR3: CSARRQSQETQYF
V: TRBV7-2; CDR3: CASSLGTGNYGYTF
V: TRBV21-1; CDR3: CASSKRESVRTEAFF
V: TRBV3-1; CDR3: CASSQDRRTRGTIYF
V: TRBV20-1; CDR3: CSAKENTDTQYF
V: TRBV6-4; CDR3: CASSLDRGPNNEQFF
V: TRBV5-1; CDR3: CASRWTGGTDTQYF
V: TRBV10-3; CDR3: CAISESRPGEIEQYF
V: TRBV10-3; CDR3: CAIRADQGDRYTF
V: TRBV29-1; CDR3: CSTGGSSNTGELFF
V: TRBV27; CDR3: CASSSQNTDTQYF
V: TRBV14; CDR3: CASSHGFGYTF
V: TRBV27; CDR3: CASTPGTGRSPLHF
V: TRBV3-1; CDR3: CASSPTAGNTIYF
V: TRBV3-1; CDR3: CDSSQDGSTARKLFF
V: TRBV15; CDR3: CATSRGQIAAKNIQYF
V: TRBV11-2; CDR3: CASSPSGSANTGELFF
V: TRBV28; CDR3: CASSLTSGSPFLYNEQFF
V: TRBV6-1; CDR3: CASSPGSGTSYNEQFF